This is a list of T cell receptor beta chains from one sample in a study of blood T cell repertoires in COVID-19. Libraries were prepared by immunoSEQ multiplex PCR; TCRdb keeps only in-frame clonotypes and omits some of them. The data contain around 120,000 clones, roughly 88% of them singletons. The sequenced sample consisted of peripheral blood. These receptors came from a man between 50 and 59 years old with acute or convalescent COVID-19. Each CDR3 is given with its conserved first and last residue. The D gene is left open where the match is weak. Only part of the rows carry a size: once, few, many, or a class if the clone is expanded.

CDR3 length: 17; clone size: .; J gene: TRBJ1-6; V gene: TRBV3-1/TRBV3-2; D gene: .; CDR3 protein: CASSQERGITYNSPLHF; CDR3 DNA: TGTGCCAGCAGCCAAGAGCGGGGTATAACCTATAATTCACCCCTCCACTTT
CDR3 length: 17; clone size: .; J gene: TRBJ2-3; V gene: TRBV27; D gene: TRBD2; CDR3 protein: CASSFSAGAPFIDTQYF; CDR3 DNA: TGTGCCAGCAGTTTTTCAGCGGGAGCTCCCTTTATAGATACGCAGTATTTT
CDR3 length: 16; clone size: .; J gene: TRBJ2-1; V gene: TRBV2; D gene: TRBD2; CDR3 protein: CASIESSGRKGNEQFF; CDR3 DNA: TGTGCCAGCATAGAGTCGAGCGGGAGAAAGGGCAATGAGCAGTTCTTC
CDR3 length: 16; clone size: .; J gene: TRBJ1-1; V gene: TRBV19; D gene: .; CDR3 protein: CASSSSGTHKNTEAFF; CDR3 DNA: TGTGCCAGTAGTTCTTCCGGGACACACAAGAACACTGAAGCTTTCTTT
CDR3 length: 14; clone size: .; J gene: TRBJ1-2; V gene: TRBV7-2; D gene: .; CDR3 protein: CASSLVPSNYGYTF; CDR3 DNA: TGTGCCAGCAGCTTAGTTCCGAGTAACTATGGCTACACCTTC
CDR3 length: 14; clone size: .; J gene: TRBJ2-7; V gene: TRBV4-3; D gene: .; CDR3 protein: CASSQDMGHYEQYF; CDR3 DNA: TGCGCCAGCAGCCAAGATATGGGGCACTACGAGCAGTACTTC
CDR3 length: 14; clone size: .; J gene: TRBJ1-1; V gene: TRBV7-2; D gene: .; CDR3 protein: CASRGGRRNTEAFF; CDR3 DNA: TGTGCCAGCAGGGGGGGGAGGCGGAACACTGAAGCTTTCTTT
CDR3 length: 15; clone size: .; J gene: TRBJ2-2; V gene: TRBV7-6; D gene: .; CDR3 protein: CASSPWDSNTGELFF; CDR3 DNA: TGTGCCAGCAGCCCCTGGGACTCAAACACCGGGGAGCTGTTTTTT
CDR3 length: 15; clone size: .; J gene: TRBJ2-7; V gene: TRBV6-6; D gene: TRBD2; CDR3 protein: CASSYPTSGTYEQYF; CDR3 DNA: TGTGCCAGCAGTTACCCGACTAGCGGGACCTACGAGCAGTACTTC
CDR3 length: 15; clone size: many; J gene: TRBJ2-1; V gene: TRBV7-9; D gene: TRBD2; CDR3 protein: CASSSAGLAWNEQFF; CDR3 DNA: TGTGCCAGCAGCTCTGCGGGACTAGCTTGGAATGAGCAGTTCTTC
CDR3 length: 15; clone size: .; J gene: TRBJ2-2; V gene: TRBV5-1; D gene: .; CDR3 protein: CASTLYGRATGELFF; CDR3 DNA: TGCGCCAGCACCCTATATGGCAGGGCGACCGGGGAGCTGTTTTTT
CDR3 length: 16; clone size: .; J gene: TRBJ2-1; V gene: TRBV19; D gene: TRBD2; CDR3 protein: CASSWVLAGSYNEQFF; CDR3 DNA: TGTGCCAGTAGTTGGGTGCTAGCGGGATCCTACAATGAGCAGTTCTTC
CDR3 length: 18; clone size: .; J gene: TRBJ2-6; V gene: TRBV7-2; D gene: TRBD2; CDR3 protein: CASSLPRAGVDGANVLTF; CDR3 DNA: TGTGCCAGCAGCTTACCCCGGGCGGGAGTAGATGGGGCCAACGTCCTGACTTTC
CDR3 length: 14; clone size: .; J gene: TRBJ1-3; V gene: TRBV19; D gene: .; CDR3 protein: CASRISIPGNTIYF; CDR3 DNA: TGTGCCAGTAGGATCAGTATCCCTGGAAACACCATATATTTT
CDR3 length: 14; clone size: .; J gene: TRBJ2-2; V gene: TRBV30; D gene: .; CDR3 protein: CAWKKDSSTGELFF; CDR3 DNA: TGTGCCTGGAAAAAGGACAGCTCCACCGGGGAGCTGTTTTTT
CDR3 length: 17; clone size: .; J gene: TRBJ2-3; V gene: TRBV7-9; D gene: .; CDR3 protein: CASSPPGLSTSTDTQYF; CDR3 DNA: TGTGCCAGCAGCCCCCCGGGACTGTCTACTAGCACAGATACGCAGTATTTT
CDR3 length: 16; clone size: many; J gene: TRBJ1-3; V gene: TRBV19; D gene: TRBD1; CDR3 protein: CASSIFRDSSGNTIYF; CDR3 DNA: TGTGCCAGTAGTATATTTCGGGACAGCTCTGGAAACACCATATATTTT
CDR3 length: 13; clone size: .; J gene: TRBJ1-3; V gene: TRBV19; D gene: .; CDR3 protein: CASRPGGGNTIYF; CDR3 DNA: TGTGCCAGCCGGCCGGGAGGGGGAAACACCATATATTTT
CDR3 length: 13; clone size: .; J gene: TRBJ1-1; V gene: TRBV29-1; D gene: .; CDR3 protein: CSVVEGVNTEAFF; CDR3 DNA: TGCAGCGTTGTAGAGGGAGTGAACACTGAAGCTTTCTTT
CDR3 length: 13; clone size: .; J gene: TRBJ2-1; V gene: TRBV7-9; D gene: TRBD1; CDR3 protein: CASSFGQGNEQFF; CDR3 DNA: TGTGCCAGCAGCTTCGGACAGGGCAATGAGCAGTTCTTC
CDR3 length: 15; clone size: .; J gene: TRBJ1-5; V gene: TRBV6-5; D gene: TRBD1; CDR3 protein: CASALGTGGNQPQHF; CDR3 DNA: TGTGCCAGCGCTTTGGGGACAGGGGGCAATCAGCCCCAGCATTTT
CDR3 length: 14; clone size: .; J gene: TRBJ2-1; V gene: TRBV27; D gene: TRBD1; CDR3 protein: CASSSRGLSHEQFF; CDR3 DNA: TGTGCCAGCAGTTCCAGGGGGCTTTCCCATGAGCAGTTCTTC
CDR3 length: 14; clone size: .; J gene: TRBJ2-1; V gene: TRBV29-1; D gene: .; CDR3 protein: CSVDVGRGYNEQFF; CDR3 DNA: TGCAGCGTTGATGTCGGAAGGGGCTACAATGAGCAGTTCTTC
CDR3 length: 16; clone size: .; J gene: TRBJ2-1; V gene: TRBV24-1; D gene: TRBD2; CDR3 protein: CATSDPSGRDINEQFF; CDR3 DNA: TGTGCCACCAGTGATCCTAGCGGGAGGGATATTAATGAGCAGTTCTTC
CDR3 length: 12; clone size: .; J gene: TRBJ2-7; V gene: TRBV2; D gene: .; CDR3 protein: CASRWTSYEQYF; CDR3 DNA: TGTGCCAGCAGGTGGACTTCTTACGAGCAGTACTTC
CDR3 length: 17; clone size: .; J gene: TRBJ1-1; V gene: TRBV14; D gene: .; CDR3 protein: CASSSTTSPRPNTEAFF; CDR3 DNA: TGTGCCAGCAGTTCCACTACATCACCGAGGCCGAACACTGAAGCTTTCTTT
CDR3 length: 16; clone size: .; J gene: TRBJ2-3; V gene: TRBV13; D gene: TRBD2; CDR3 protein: CASSPHGTSELDTQYF; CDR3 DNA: TGTGCCAGCAGCCCCCACGGGACTAGCGAATTAGATACGCAGTATTTT
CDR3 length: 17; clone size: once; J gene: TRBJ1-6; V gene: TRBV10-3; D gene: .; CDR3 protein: CAIRDPQAGSNNSPLHF; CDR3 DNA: TGTGCCATCAGGGACCCTCAGGCGGGGTCGAACAATTCACCCCTCCACTTT
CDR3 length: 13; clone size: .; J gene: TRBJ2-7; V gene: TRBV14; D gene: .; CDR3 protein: CASSPGLSYEQYF; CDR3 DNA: TGTGCCAGCAGCCCGGGACTTTCCTACGAGCAGTACTTC
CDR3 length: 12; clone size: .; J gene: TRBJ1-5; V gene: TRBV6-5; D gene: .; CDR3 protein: CATLGGHQPQHF; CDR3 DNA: TGTGCCACCCTGGGAGGGCATCAGCCCCAGCATTTT
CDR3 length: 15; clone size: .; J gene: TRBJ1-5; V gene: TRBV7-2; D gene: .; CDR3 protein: CASSAGTYGNQPQHF; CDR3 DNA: TGTGCCAGCAGTGCCGGGACATACGGCAATCAGCCCCAGCATTTT
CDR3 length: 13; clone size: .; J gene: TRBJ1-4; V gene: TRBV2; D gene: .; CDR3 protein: CASMGGSNEKLFF; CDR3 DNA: TGTGCCAGCATGGGGGGGTCGAATGAAAAACTGTTTTTT
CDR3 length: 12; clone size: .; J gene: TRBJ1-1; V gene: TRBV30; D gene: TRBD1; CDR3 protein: CAWDRGDTEAFF; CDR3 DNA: TGTGCCTGGGACAGGGGGGACACTGAAGCTTTCTTT
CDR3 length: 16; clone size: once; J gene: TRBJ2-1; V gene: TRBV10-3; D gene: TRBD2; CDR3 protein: CAISESGLEGYNEQFF; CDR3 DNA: TGTGCCATCAGTGAGTCCGGACTAGAGGGGTACAATGAGCAGTTCTTC
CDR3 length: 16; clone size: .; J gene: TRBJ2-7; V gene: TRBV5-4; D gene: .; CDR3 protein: CASSRGSGILTYEQYF; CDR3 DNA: TGTGCCAGCAGCCGAGGGAGTGGTATTCTAACCTACGAGCAGTACTTC
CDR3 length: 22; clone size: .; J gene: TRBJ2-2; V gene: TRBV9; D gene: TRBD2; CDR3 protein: CASSVRTSGMFPPSLNTGELFF; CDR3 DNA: TGTGCCAGCAGCGTCAGGACTAGCGGGATGTTCCCGCCTTCTTTGAACACCGGGGAGCTGTTTTTT
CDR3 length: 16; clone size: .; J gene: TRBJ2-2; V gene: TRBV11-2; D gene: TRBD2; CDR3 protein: CASSLSGGSPPGELFF; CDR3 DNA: TGTGCCAGCAGCTTATCGGGCGGGAGTCCGCCCGGGGAGCTGTTTTTT
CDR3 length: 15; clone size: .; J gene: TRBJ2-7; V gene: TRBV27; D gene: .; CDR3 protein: CASSLVPSTVYEQYF; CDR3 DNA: TGTGCCAGCAGTTTAGTCCCCTCCACGGTCTACGAGCAGTACTTC
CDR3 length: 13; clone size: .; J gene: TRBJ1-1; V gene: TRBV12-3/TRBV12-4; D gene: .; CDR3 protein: CASSFQENTEAFF; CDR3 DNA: TGTGCCAGCAGTTTTCAGGAAAACACTGAAGCTTTCTTT
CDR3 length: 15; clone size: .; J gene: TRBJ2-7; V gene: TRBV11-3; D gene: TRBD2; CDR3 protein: CASSLRGTSGYEQYF; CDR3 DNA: TGTGCCAGCAGCTTAAGGGGGACTAGCGGCTACGAGCAGTACTTC
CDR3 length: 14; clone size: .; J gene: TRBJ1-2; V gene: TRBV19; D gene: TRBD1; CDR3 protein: CASSVQGAYYGYTF; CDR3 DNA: TGTGCCAGTAGTGTGCAGGGGGCCTACTATGGCTACACCTTC
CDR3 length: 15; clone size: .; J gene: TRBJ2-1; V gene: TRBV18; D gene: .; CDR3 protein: CASSPEGGVYNEQFF; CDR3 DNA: TGTGCCAGCTCACCCGAAGGAGGGGTATACAATGAGCAGTTCTTC
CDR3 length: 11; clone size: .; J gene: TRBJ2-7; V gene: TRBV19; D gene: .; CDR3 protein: CASSNLHEQYF; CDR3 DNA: TGTGCCAGTAGTAATCTACACGAGCAGTACTTC
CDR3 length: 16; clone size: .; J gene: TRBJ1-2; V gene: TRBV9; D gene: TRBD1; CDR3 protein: CASSPRDSGFNYGYTF; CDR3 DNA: TGTGCCAGCAGCCCCCGGGACAGCGGTTTTAACTATGGCTACACCTTC
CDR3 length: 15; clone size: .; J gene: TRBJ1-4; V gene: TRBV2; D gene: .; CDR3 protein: CASSETPGTTEKLFF; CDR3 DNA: TGTGCCAGCAGTGAAACTCCGGGGACTACTGAAAAACTGTTTTTT
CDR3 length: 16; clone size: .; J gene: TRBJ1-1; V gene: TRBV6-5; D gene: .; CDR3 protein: CASSYGSAPGGTEAFF; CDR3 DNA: TGTGCCAGCAGTTATGGGTCGGCCCCCGGGGGCACTGAAGCTTTCTTT
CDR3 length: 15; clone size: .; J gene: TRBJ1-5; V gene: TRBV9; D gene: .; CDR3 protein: CASSVGQNSNQPQHF; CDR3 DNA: TGTGCCAGCAGCGTAGGACAGAATAGCAATCAGCCCCAGCATTTT
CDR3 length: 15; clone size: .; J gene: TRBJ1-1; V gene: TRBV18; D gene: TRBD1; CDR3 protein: CASSPQGQGNTEAFF; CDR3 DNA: TGTGCCAGCTCACCACAAGGACAGGGGAACACTGAAGCTTTCTTT